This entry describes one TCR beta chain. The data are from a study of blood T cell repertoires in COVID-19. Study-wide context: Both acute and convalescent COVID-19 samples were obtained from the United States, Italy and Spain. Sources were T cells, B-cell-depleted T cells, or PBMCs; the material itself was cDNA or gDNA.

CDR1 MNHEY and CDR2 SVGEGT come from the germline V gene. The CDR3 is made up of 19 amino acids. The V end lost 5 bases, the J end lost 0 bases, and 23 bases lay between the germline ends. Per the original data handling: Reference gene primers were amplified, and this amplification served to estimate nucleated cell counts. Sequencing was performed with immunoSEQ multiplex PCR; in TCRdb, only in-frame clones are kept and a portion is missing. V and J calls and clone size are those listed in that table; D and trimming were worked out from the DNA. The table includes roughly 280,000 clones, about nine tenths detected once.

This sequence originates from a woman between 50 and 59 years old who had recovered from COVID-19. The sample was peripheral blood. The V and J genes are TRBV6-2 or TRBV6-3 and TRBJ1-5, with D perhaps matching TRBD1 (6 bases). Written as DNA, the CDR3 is TGTGCCAGCAGTCAACCCGGGCGGGGGGCAAACTATAGCAATCAGCCCCAGCATTTT. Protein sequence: CASSQPGRGANYSNQPQHF.